The rows below give T cell receptor beta chains drawn from one sample of a study of blood T cell repertoires in COVID-19. Only in-frame clones appear in the TCRdb table, and some are missing; sequencing was by immunoSEQ multiplex PCR. This sample has a few hundred thousand clones, with around 88% found just once. The source material was PBMCs or T cells enriched from blood (not recorded which). The source is a woman between 50 and 59 years old with acute COVID-19. Each CDR3 is given with its conserved first and last residue. D genes are given only for firm matches. For some rows the clone size is stated as once, few or many, or as a class when expanded; others skip it.

D	V	size	J	CDR3	DNA
-	TRBV29-1	-	TRBJ2-2	CSVTGTTGELFF	TGCAGCGTAACAGGGACCACCGGGGAGCTGTTTTTT
TRBD2	TRBV28	-	TRBJ2-5	CASTQGGEETQYF	TGTGCCAGCACCCAGGGAGGGGAAGAGACCCAGTACTTC
-	TRBV9	-	TRBJ2-5	CASSPGTFQETQYF	TGTGCCAGCAGCCCCGGGACATTCCAAGAGACCCAGTACTTC
-	TRBV6-4	-	TRBJ1-3	CASSASAGVAGNTIYF	TGTGCCAGCAGTGCTAGTGCAGGGGTCGCTGGAAACACCATATATTTT
TRBD2	TRBV7-2	once	TRBJ2-7	CASSAAGGLSYEQYF	TGTGCCAGCAGCGCCGCGGGGGGCCTCTCCTACGAGCAGTACTTC
-	TRBV27	-	TRBJ2-7	CASVLRGGSRGEQYF	TGTGCCAGCGTTTTGAGGGGCGGGTCCAGGGGCGAGCAGTACTTC
-	TRBV5-8	-	TRBJ2-7	CASNWGGARDRMRSEQYF	TGTGCCAGCAACTGGGGGGGAGCGCGTGACAGGATGAGATCCGAGCAGTACTTC
-	TRBV18	-	TRBJ1-1	CASFTSPLLEAFF	TGTGCCAGCTTTACTAGTCCCCTACTTGAAGCTTTCTTT
-	TRBV12-3/TRBV12-4	-	TRBJ2-7	CASSGMYEQYF	TGTGCCAGCAGCGGGATGTACGAGCAGTACTTC
-	TRBV6-5	-	TRBJ2-2	CASRDSRGELFF	TGTGCCAGCAGGGACTCCAGGGGGGAGCTGTTTTTT
TRBD2	TRBV7-3	-	TRBJ2-2	CASSRLAGTGELFF	TGTGCCAGCAGCCGACTAGCCGGCACCGGGGAGCTGTTTTTT
TRBD2	TRBV5-4	-	TRBJ2-7	CASSLGLSGSFEQYF	TGTGCCAGCAGCTTGGGTCTTAGCGGGAGCTTCGAGCAGTACTTC
-	TRBV29-1	few	TRBJ1-4	CSVKNTRAGGEKLFF	TGCAGCGTTAAGAACACAAGGGCGGGGGGCGAAAAACTGTTTTTT
TRBD1	TRBV28	-	TRBJ1-2	CASSIPAGQSGDSGYTF	TGTGCCAGCAGTATTCCTGCGGGACAGTCCGGGGATAGTGGCTACACCTTC
TRBD1	TRBV6-5	-	TRBJ1-5	CASSIQGARQPQHF	TGTGCCAGCAGTATACAGGGGGCACGGCAGCCCCAGCATTTT
TRBD1	TRBV7-8	-	TRBJ1-6	CASSQPPGQGTGSPLHF	TGTGCCAGCAGCCAACCCCCGGGACAGGGTACTGGTTCACCCCTCCACTTT
-	TRBV19	-	TRBJ1-1	CASSIYGTEAFF	TGTGCCAGTAGTATATATGGGACAGAAGCTTTCTTT
-	TRBV18	-	TRBJ1-3	CASSPRQADLTIYF	TGTGCCAGCTCACCACGTCAGGCCGACCTCACCATATATTTT
-	TRBV7-8	-	TRBJ1-6	CASSLVVVVGNSPLHF	TGTGCCAGCAGCTTAGTAGTAGTAGTCGGGAATTCACCCCTCCACTTT
-	TRBV6-5	-	TRBJ2-2	CATSGGPGTGELFF	TGTGCCACCTCAGGAGGGCCTGGCACCGGGGAGCTGTTTTTT
-	TRBV6-5	-	TRBJ1-1	CASSLNPGHTEAFF	TGTGCCAGCAGTTTAAATCCAGGGCACACTGAAGCTTTCTTT
TRBD2	TRBV4-1	-	TRBJ2-5	CASSLGTSGRLWETQYF	TGCGCCAGCAGCCTTGGGACTAGCGGGAGGTTATGGGAGACCCAGTACTTC
TRBD2	TRBV7-9	-	TRBJ2-5	CASSLDGAGGSETQYF	TGTGCCAGCAGCTTAGACGGCGCGGGAGGAAGTGAGACCCAGTACTTC
TRBD1	TRBV2	few	TRBJ2-7	CASRGNRGPLYEQYF	TGTGCCAGCAGGGGCAACAGGGGTCCGTTATACGAGCAGTACTTC
-	TRBV19	many	TRBJ2-5	CASSISGQETQYF	TGTGCCAGTAGTATTAGCGGTCAAGAGACCCAGTACTTC
-	TRBV5-4	-	TRBJ2-7	CASSLDYSYEQYF	TGTGCCAGCAGCTTAGACTATTCCTACGAGCAGTACTTC
-	TRBV5-1	-	TRBJ2-7	CASSLAGGQLYEQYF	TGCGCCAGCAGCTTGGCCGGGGGACAGCTGTACGAGCAGTACTTC
-	TRBV6-5	once	TRBJ2-1	CASSSDRSSYNEQFF	TGTGCCAGCAGCTCCGACAGGAGCTCCTACAATGAGCAGTTCTTC
TRBD2	TRBV5-1	-	TRBJ2-5	CASRLEAGEGQETQYF	TGCGCCAGCAGACTTGAGGCGGGAGAGGGCCAAGAGACCCAGTACTTC
-	TRBV24-1	-	TRBJ1-2	CALEQGLGYGYTF	TGCGCACTCGAGCAGGGACTAGGCTATGGCTACACCTTC
-	TRBV6-5	-	TRBJ1-2	CASGWGEGYGYTF	TGTGCCAGCGGATGGGGGGAGGGCTATGGCTACACCTTC
-	TRBV28	-	TRBJ1-4	CASSSPQGHYEKLFF	TGTGCCAGCAGTTCGCCGCAGGGTCATTATGAAAAACTGTTTTTT
TRBD1	TRBV4-3	-	TRBJ1-2	CASSQDEGAYYGYTF	TGCGCCAGCAGCCAGGATGAGGGGGCCTACTATGGCTACACCTTC
TRBD2	TRBV7-2	-	TRBJ2-5	CASSLRLAGAETQYF	TGTGCCAGCAGCCTCAGACTAGCGGGAGCAGAGACCCAGTACTTC
TRBD1	TRBV28	-	TRBJ2-7	CASARDRGYEQYF	TGTGCCAGCGCCCGGGACAGGGGATACGAGCAGTACTTC
TRBD2	TRBV4-3	-	TRBJ2-7	CASSQGLAGLYEQYF	TGCGCCAGCAGCCAAGGACTAGCGGGCCTCTACGAGCAGTACTTC
TRBD2	TRBV7-2	-	TRBJ2-1	CASSRTSGIIHEQFF	TGTGCCAGCAGCCGGACTAGCGGGATAATCCATGAGCAGTTCTTC
-	TRBV28	-	TRBJ2-1	CASSSTGGKNEQFF	TGTGCCAGCAGTTCAACGGGCGGGAAGAATGAGCAGTTCTTC
-	TRBV7-6	-	TRBJ2-7	CASSSLSSYEQYF	TGTGCCAGCAGCTCACTGAGCTCCTACGAGCAGTACTTC
-	TRBV7-9	-	TRBJ2-3	CASSLGADPTDTQYF	TGTGCCAGCAGCTTAGGAGCGGACCCCACAGATACGCAGTATTTT